These 19 T cell receptor beta chains were sequenced from one sample in a study of blood T cells in healthy people across ages. A J-beta primer mix and a sample-barcoded 5' primer were used in a second PCR of roughly 7 to 12 cycles. One entry per CDR3 protein results from TCRdb running MiXCR on the 5' RACE reads. The sample contains fewer than 900,000 distinct CDR3 sequences, roughly 44% of which appear only once. Input material: blood. The origin of the receptors is a woman aged 55 to 70 in good health.

The chain links TRBV5-6 to TRBJ1-1; tentatively, D is TRBD1 (5 bases). There are 13 residues in the CDR3. V was cut by 0 bases and J by 9 bases, with 12 bases left in between. Per germline, CDR1 SGHDT and CDR2 YYEEEE. In DNA form, the CDR3 reads TGTGCCAGCAGCTTGGCCGGGGCGGAAAAAGCTTTCTTT. The encoded protein is CASSLAGAEKAFF. Full variable domain (missing parts from reference TRBV5-6 and TRBJ1-1): DAGVTQSPTHLIKTRGQQVTLRCSPKSGHDTVSWYQQALGQGPQFIFQYYEEEERQRGNFPDRFSGHQFPNYSSELNVNALLLGDSALYLCASSLAGAEKAFFGQGTRLTVV.

At least ten counts were recorded for this clonotype. V usage is TRBV3-1 and J usage is TRBJ2-5; D uncertain. V was shortened by 2 bases and J by 2 bases, with 9 bases between the two germline ends. The CDR3 length is 14 residues. Germline CDR1 reads LGHDT; CDR2 reads YNNKEL (reference sequence). CDR3 nucleotides: TGTGCCAGCAGCCAATCGGAGACACAAGAGACCCAGTACTTC. This translates into CASSQSETQETQYF.

The sample holds a few counts of this clonotype. V and J are TRBV6-1 and TRBJ1-2, with D perhaps matching TRBD1 (6 bases). Trimming removed 7 bases from V and 8 bases from J, with 23 bases in between. CDR1 is MNHNS and CDR2 is SASEGT in the germline V gene. CDR3 size: 15 residues. This chain's CDR3 is CASKSPWAGEIGYTF. CDR3 in DNA: TGTGCCAGCAAATCGCCCTGGGCAGGGGAGATCGGCTACACCTTC.

The chain uses TRBV7-2 and TRBJ1-4, with D tentatively TRBD1 (5 bases). Trimming left V 4 bases short and J 8 bases short, with 11 bases between. Germline assignment: CDR1 SGHTA and CDR2 FQGNSA. CDR3 length equals 13 residues. CDR3 residues: CASSYRTGEKLFF. CDR3 coding DNA: TGTGCCAGCAGCTACAGGACGGGGGAAAAACTGTTTTTT.

This sequence joins TRBV29-1 and TRBJ2-5, with 7 bases identical to TRBD2. Germline V gene lookup returns CDR1 SQVTM and CDR2 ANQGSEA. V dropped 4 bases and J dropped 11; count of bases not matched to a gene: 16. This CDR3 comprises 14 residues. CDR3 coding DNA: TGCAGCGTTGCCCGGACTAGGGGATACAATGAGCAGTACTTC. Amino acids: CSVARTRGYNEQYF.

This clonotype was counted at least ten times. The chain employs TRBV29-1 and TRBJ2-7; 7 nucleotides agree with TRBD1. Trimming took 4 bases from V and 0 from J; bases not matched to a gene: 9. Per the germline V gene, CDR1 is SQVTM and CDR2 is ANQGSEA. This CDR3 comprises 15 residues. CDR3 DNA: TGCAGCGTTGCACAGGGGATCCGTAGCTCCTACGAGCAGTACTTC. It yields the protein CSVAQGIRSSYEQYF.

V usage is TRBV28 and J usage is TRBJ2-1; weak D call: TRBD1 (6 bases). Trimming shortened V by 6 bases and J by 7 bases, and 16 bases separated the two germline ends. CDR3 length: 14 residues. Germline V lookup: CDR1 MDHEN, CDR2 SYDVKM. CDR3 nucleotides: TGTGCCAGCAGACAGGGTAGGAACACGAATGAGCAGTTCTTC. It encodes CASRQGRNTNEQFF.

This clonotype was detected a few times. V is TRBV28 and J is TRBJ1-2, with TRBD1 as a possible D gene (5 bases). With 2 bases removed from V and 5 bases from J, the gap between germline ends came to 24 bases. CDR1 and CDR2 from the germline V gene are MDHEN and SYDVKM. The CDR3 has 18 residues. The CDR3: CASSLVRWGEKEEYGYTF. The DNA for the CDR3 is TGTGCCAGCAGTTTAGTGAGATGGGGGGAAAAGGAGGAGTATGGCTACACCTTC.

For this clonotype: This may arise from a read error, as a much more abundant clone is one base away. This chain joins TRBV20-1 and TRBJ2-1, with 7 positions matching TRBD2. The junction had 6 bases not matched to a gene; V was cut back by 5 bases and J by 5 bases. The CDR3 is 13 amino acids. In germline, CDR1 is DFQATT, CDR2 SNEGSKA (reference sequence). The CDR3: CSAGTGGHNEQFF. CDR3 in DNA: TGCAGTGCTGGTACGGGAGGACACAATGAGCAGTTCTTC.

This rearrangement joins TRBV3-1 to TRBJ2-3; the D call may be TRBD1 or TRBD2 (5 bases each). Looked up from germline, CDR1 is LGHDT and CDR2 is YNNKEL (reference sequence). This CDR3 contains 14 residues. V was trimmed by 8 bases and J by 0 bases, leaving 12 bases between them. CDR3 sequence: CASGTETSTDTQYF. For the CDR3, the DNA is TGTGCCAGCGGGACGGAGACTAGCACAGATACGCAGTATTTT.

The count of this clonotype is one. The rearrangement uses TRBV20-1 and TRBJ2-7; TRBD1 matches at 7 bases. The V gene end was trimmed by 4 bases and the J gene end by 3 bases; junction bases not matched to a gene: 6. The CDR3 has 13 residues. Germline V gene lookup returns CDR1 DFQATT and CDR2 SNEGSKA (reference sequence). The CDR3 DNA follows: TGCAGTGCTATGGGACAGTCCGACTACGAGCAGTACTTC. It translates to CSAMGQSDYEQYF.

V is TRBV12-3 or TRBV12-4 and J is TRBJ2-7; 8 nucleotides agree with TRBD1. TRBJ2-5 explains the end of the DNA better; the J call may be wrong. The CDR3 extends over 16 amino acids. CDR3 in amino acids: CASSRDFDRGLETQYF. CDR3 nucleotide sequence: TGTGCCAGCAGCCGGGATTTCGACAGGGGATTAGAGACCCAGTACTTC.

The V and J genes are TRBV21-1 and TRBJ2-5; the table's D call TRBD1 went unverified against the DNA. TRBV21-1 is given as a pseudogene. This CDR3 is built from 12 residues. The CDR3 sequence is CASSKPPETQYF. Written as DNA, the CDR3 is TGTGCCAGCAGCAAACCCCCCGAGACCCAGTACTTC.

The genes are TRBV20-1 and TRBJ2-1, with 10 bases lining up with TRBD2. The CDR3 runs to 14 residues. V lost 6 bases and J lost 9; bases outside the gene matches: 11. Germline CDR1 reads DFQATT; CDR2 reads SNEGSKA (reference sequence). CDR3 DNA sequence: TGCAGTGCCCTTACTAGCGGGATAGTATCTGAGCAGTTCTTC. It translates to CSALTSGIVSEQFF.

This clonotype showed up just a few times. The chain is built from TRBV3-1 and TRBJ1-1, with 8 bases identical to TRBD1. The junction had 7 bases not matched to a gene; V was cut back by 4 bases and J by 3 bases. CDR1 is LGHDT and CDR2 is YNNKEL in the germline V gene (reference sequence). The CDR3 runs 15 residues. CDR3 nucleotides: TGTGCCAGCAGCCCCACCCCGACAGGGGACACTGAAGCTTTCTTT. Translated, it gives CASSPTPTGDTEAFF. The full variable domain, rest sourced from reference TRBV3-1 and TRBJ1-1, is DTAVSQTPKYLVTQMGNDKSIKCEQNLGHDTMYWYKQDSKKFLKIMFSYNNKELIINETVPNRFSPKSPDKAHLNLHINSLELGDSAVYFCASSPTPTGDTEAFFGQGTRLTVV.

This clonotype was counted ten times or more. J is TRBJ2-2 and V is TRBV5-1; D assignment may be TRBD1 or TRBD2 (6 bases each). V shed 4 bases and J shed 2 bases, with 15 bases lying between them. The CDR3 is made up of 16 amino acids. Germline V gene lookup returns CDR1 SGHRS and CDR2 YFSETQ. Here the CDR3 reads CASSLDRGTNTGELFF. In nucleotides, the CDR3 is TGCGCCAGCAGCCTCGACCGGGGGACAAACACCGGGGAGCTGTTTTTT.

The chain is built from TRBV12-3 or TRBV12-4 and TRBJ2-5; 10 nucleotides match TRBD2. The CDR3 contains 15 residues. Losses at the gene ends were 3 bases for V and 3 bases for J; bases not matched to a gene: 4. In DNA, the CDR3 is TGTGCCAGCAGTTTGCTAGCGGGAGTAAAAGAGACCCAGTACTTC. Protein: CASSLLAGVKETQYF.

The chain's CDR3 is CASSQSRDREQYF. Written as DNA, the CDR3 is TGTGCCAGCAGCCAATCCCGGGACAGGGAGCAGTACTTC. The chain recombines TRBV7-3 with TRBJ2-5; 9 bases align to TRBD1. The CDR3 length is 13 residues. The trim removed 5 bases at V and 11 bases at J, leaving 9 bases unmatched. Germline V lookup: CDR1 SGHTA, CDR2 FQGTGA.

This clonotype was observed once. This chain uses TRBV5-5 with TRBJ1-1; possible D gene TRBD1, 5 bases. The CDR3 length is 14 residues. Trimming removed 4 bases from V and 4 bases from J, with 14 bases in between. Looked up from germline, CDR1 is SGHKS and CDR2 is YYEKEE (reference sequence). The CDR3 nucleotides read TGTGCCAGCAGCACCCCCAGGGTAATCACTGAAGCTTTCTTT. Its translation is CASSTPRVITEAFF.